This entry concerns a single T cell receptor beta chain. These data originate in a study of blood T cell repertoires in COVID-19. The CDR3 covers 14 residues. Germline CDR1 reads MNHEY; CDR2 reads SVGAGI. Trimming stripped 0 bases from V and 8 bases from J, with 12 bases between. Some clones are missing from TCRdb's copy, which holds only in-frame ones; the method was immunoSEQ multiplex PCR. The table records roughly 100,000 clones, 84% of them present only once. This receptor was identified in a man between 65 and 85 years old with active or convalescent COVID-19. The sequenced sample consisted of peripheral blood. This chain uses TRBV6-5 with TRBJ2-3; D perhaps matches TRBD2 (5 bases). CDR3 DNA: TGTGCCAGCAGTTACTCGACAAGGAGGAGTACGCAGTATTTT. This translates into CASSYSTRRSTQYF.